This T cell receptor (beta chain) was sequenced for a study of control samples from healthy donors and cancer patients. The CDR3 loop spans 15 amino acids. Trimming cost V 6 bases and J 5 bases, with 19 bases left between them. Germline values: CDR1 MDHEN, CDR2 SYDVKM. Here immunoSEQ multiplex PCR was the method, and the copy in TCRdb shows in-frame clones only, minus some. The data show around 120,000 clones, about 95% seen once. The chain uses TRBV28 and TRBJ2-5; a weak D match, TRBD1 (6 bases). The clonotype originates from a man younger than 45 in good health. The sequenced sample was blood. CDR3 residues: CASRLVWGRLETQYF. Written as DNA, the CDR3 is TGTGCCAGCAGATTGGTTTGGGGGCGACTGGAGACCCAGTACTTC.